What follows is one T cell receptor (beta chain) and its context. This CDR3 spans 14 amino acids. Germline V gives CDR1 SGDLS, CDR2 YYNGEE. Trimming shortened V by 0 bases and J by 1 base, and 8 bases separated the two germline ends. This entry comes from a study of blood T cell repertoires in COVID-19. In the study overall: Sites in the United States, Italy and Spain provided acute and convalescent COVID-19 samples.

As processed by the authors: Scientists estimated how many nucleated cells there were by amplifying reference gene primers. The assay was immunoSEQ multiplex PCR, and TCRdb's table has in-frame clones only and misses some. The DNA gave D and trimming, while V, J and clone size come from that table. The data contain approximately 91,000 clones, 80% of them singletons. Material: peripheral blood. This chain uses TRBV9 with TRBJ2-7; D not resolved. This clonotype was sampled from a human donor in a cohort sampled during active COVID-19. The CDR3 DNA reads TGTGCCAGCAGCGTAGACAGAAGTTCCTACGAGCAGTACTTC. Amino acid sequence: CASSVDRSSYEQYF.